A single sample is the source of the 27 T cell receptor beta chains below, sequenced in a study of CD8 T cells in ankylosing spondylitis. TCRdb called the 5' RACE reads again in MiXCR, with one record for every CDR3 protein. The repertoire includes some 290,000 distinct CDR3 sequences, around 20% of them detected once, and 7.8% sits in the top ten. The sequenced sample consisted of blood, either unsorted or a sorted T cell fraction (not recorded which). These receptors were obtained from a male donor with ankylosing spondylitis or in good health (not recorded which).

This clonotype was detected a few times. The chain employs TRBV20-1 and TRBJ1-5; unclear D gene. Germline V gene sequence: CDR1 DFQATT, CDR2 SNEGSKA (reference sequence). Trimming took 3 bases from V and 1 from J, leaving 16 bases between them. The CDR3 loop spans 16 amino acids. The CDR3 region is CSASRQRVRSNQPQHF. The CDR3 nucleotides read TGCAGTGCTAGTAGGCAGCGGGTAAGAAGCAATCAGCCCCAGCATTTT.

The rearrangement uses TRBV11-2 and TRBJ2-5, with a weak D call TRBD1 (6 bases). Germline CDR1 is SGHAT and CDR2 is FQNNGV. V lost 1 base to trimming and J lost 4 bases, with 16 bases between them. This CDR3 comprises 16 residues. CDR3 sequence: CASSLGYRAVGETQYF. CDR3 coding DNA: TGTGCCAGCAGCTTAGGATACAGGGCTGTGGGAGAGACCCAGTACTTC.

This clonotype showed up just a few times. The chain employs TRBV9 and TRBJ1-5; TRBD1 aligns across 12 bases. Per germline, CDR1 SGDLS and CDR2 YYNGEE. Trimming at V came to 4 bases and at J to 4 bases, leaving 9 bases not matched to a gene. The CDR3 contains 17 residues. The chain's CDR3 is CASSPTPGQGANQPQHF. The CDR3 region has the DNA TGTGCCAGCAGCCCGACACCGGGACAGGGGGCGAATCAGCCCCAGCATTTT. Using reference TRBV9 and TRBJ1-5 for the parts outside the CDR3, the full variable domain is DSGVTQTPKHLITATGQRVTLRCSPRSGDLSVYWYQQSLDQGLQFLIQYYNGEERAKGNILERFSAQQFPDLHSELNLSSLELGDSALYFCASSPTPGQGANQPQHFGDGTRLSIL.

This clonotype was observed at least ten times. This chain links TRBV12-3 or TRBV12-4 with TRBJ2-1, with D possibly being TRBD2 (6 bases). V shed 6 bases and J shed 12 bases, with 15 bases lying between them. CDR3 size: 12 residues. The CDR3, as DNA: TGTGCCAGCAGGCGGGAAGGGACGACGCAGTTCTTC. Translated: CASRREGTTQFF.

The chain employs TRBV10-1 and TRBJ2-3; D gene uncertain. The CDR3 length is 14 residues. Trimming removed 6 bases at V and 9 bases at J, with 19 bases between. CDR1 is WNHNN, CDR2 SYGVQD, per germline (reference sequence). The CDR3 sequence is CASSDPLHQATQYF. CDR3 DNA: TGCGCCAGCAGCGACCCTCTACACCAAGCCACGCAGTATTTT.

V gene TRBV5-5 combines with J gene TRBJ2-2; no clear D gene. V lost 5 bases and J 0 bases, leaving 11 bases between the germline ends. The germline CDR1 and CDR2 sequences are SGHKS and YYEKEE (reference sequence). The CDR3 is made up of 15 amino acids. CDR3 protein: CASSLDLPNTGELFF. For the CDR3, the DNA is TGTGCCAGCAGTCTCGACCTTCCGAACACCGGGGAGCTGTTTTTT.

This clonotype was detected a few times. The chain combines TRBV6-1 with TRBJ1-1, with 8 bases aligning to TRBD1. The CDR3 consists of 15 residues. Germline V CDR1 and CDR2: MNHNS, SASEGT. Trimming removed 6 bases from V and 0 bases from J; junction bases left unmatched: 6. The CDR3 sequence: CASSFQTGVNTEAFF. CDR3 bases: TGTGCCAGCAGCTTTCAGACAGGGGTGAACACTGAAGCTTTCTTT.

The chain joins TRBV5-1 to TRBJ2-5; D uncertain. V dropped 3 bases and J dropped 7 bases, with 10 bases sitting between them. Germline values: CDR1 SGHRS, CDR2 YFSETQ. There are 12 residues in the CDR3. The CDR3 reads CASSSDARTQYF. The CDR3, as DNA: TGCGCCAGCAGCTCGGACGCCCGGACCCAGTACTTC.

The chain links TRBV7-2 to TRBJ2-1, with a weak D call TRBD2 (6 bases). The CDR3 is made up of 13 amino acids. Trimming left V 10 bases short and J 4 bases short, with 14 bases between. Per germline, CDR1 SGHTA and CDR2 FQGNSA. CDR3 nucleotides: TGTGCCACCGCAGTACTAGCATACAATGAGCAGTTCTTC. This gives the protein CATAVLAYNEQFF.

This sequence joins TRBV5-1 and TRBJ1-6; 7 bases map to TRBD1. Trimming removed 4 bases from V and 15 bases from J; junction bases left unmatched: 7. The germline V gene encodes CDR1 SGHRS and CDR2 YFSETQ. This CDR3 contains 12 residues. The chain's CDR3 is CASSPGGSGLHF. In DNA form, the CDR3 reads TGCGCCAGCAGCCCAGGGGGTTCGGGCCTCCACTTT.

The table lists this clonotype with a few counts. The chain combines TRBV3-1 with TRBJ2-5; a weak D match, TRBD1 (6 bases). The V end lost 5 bases, the J end lost 6 bases, and 10 bases lay between the germline ends. Looked up from germline, CDR1 is LGHDT and CDR2 is YNNKEL (reference sequence). The CDR3 is 12 residues long. The CDR3 loop reads CASSAGVKTQYF. DNA of the CDR3: TGTGCCAGCAGCGCAGGGGTGAAGACCCAGTACTTC.

This clonotype was counted between two and nine times. The chain recombines TRBV3-1 with TRBJ1-1; 8 positions match TRBD1. CDR1 LGHDT and CDR2 YNNKEL come from the germline V gene (reference sequence). The length of the CDR3 is 20 residues. V shed 1 base and J 1 base; nucleotides not matched to a gene: 17. CDR3 bases: TGTGCCAGCAGCCAAGTGATCAGGGGGCTGAACCTCAAGCCGAACACTGAAGCTTTCTTT. Amino acid sequence: CASSQVIRGLNLKPNTEAFF.

This clonotype was found a few times. This sequence joins TRBV5-1 and TRBJ2-5, with unresolved D. This CDR3 region has 14 residues. V was clipped by 0 bases and J by 1 base, with 7 bases between them. Germline-derived CDR1 and CDR2 are SGHRS and YFSETQ. CDR3 in DNA: TGCGCCAGCAGCTTGGGGGCAGTCCAAGAGACCCAGTACTTC. Its protein is CASSLGAVQETQYF. Full variable domain (remainder filled in from reference TRBV5-1 and TRBJ2-5): KAGVTQTPRYLIKTRGQQVTLSCSPISGHRSVSWYQQTPGQGLQFLFEYFSETQRNKGNFPGRFSGRQFSNSRSEMNVSTLELGDSALYLCASSLGAVQETQYFGPGTRLLVL.

V gene TRBV29-1 combines with J gene TRBJ2-3, with 13 bases lining up with TRBD2. J gave up 2 bases and V 4 bases, and 15 bases lay outside the gene matches. This CDR3 has 19 amino acids. Germline CDR1 reads SQVTM; CDR2 reads ANQGSEA. The CDR3 protein is CSVARLAGGLNSLTDTQYF. The CDR3 DNA is TGCAGCGTTGCCCGACTAGCGGGGGGCCTCAATTCTCTCACAGATACGCAGTATTTT.

This clonotype was seen a single time. This chain connects TRBV4-2 to TRBJ2-1, with 7 bases fitting TRBD2. With 0 bases clipped from V and 9 bases from J, the junction kept 11 bases outside the gene matches. CDR1 and CDR2 from the germline V gene are LGHNA and YNFKEQ. The CDR3 length is 16 residues. For the CDR3, the DNA is TGTGCCAGCAGCCAAGAAAGCCTAGCGGAAGCTGTTGAGCAGTTCTTC. Translated: CASSQESLAEAVEQFF.

The V gene is TRBV29-1, the J gene TRBJ2-7; the D is unclear. Trimming cost V 7 bases and J 0 bases, with 19 bases left between them. Germline CDR1 and CDR2: SQVTM and ANQGSEA. CDR3 size: 15 residues. The DNA for the CDR3 is TGCAGCGCCGACGGACGGCCACTTATCTCCTACGAGCAGTACGTC. It yields the protein CSADGRPLISYEQYV.

As DNA, the CDR3 is TGTGCCAGCGGGCGAGGGGATGAGCAGTTCTTC. Encoded protein: CASGRGDEQFF. V and J are TRBV7-9 and TRBJ2-1; possibly TRBD1 or TRBD2 for D (5 bases each). The germline V gene has CDR1 SEHNR and CDR2 FQNEAQ (reference sequence). The CDR3 is made up of 11 amino acids. Trimming took off 8 bases at V and 8 bases at J, with 10 bases between the two ends.

To note about this clonotype: The junction departs from the called germline gene at one end, perhaps through a read error. This chain's CDR3 is CVISESRVLYF. CDR3 DNA sequence: TGTGTCATCAGTGAGTCCCGGGTCCTGTACTTC. The genes are TRBV10-3 and TRBJ2-5; D is uncertain. This CDR3 has 11 amino acids. CDR1 is ENHRY and CDR2 is SYGVKD in the germline V gene.

This clonotype was observed a few times. The V and J genes are TRBV29-1 and TRBJ1-5; D remains unclear. V lost 7 bases and J 2 bases, leaving 15 bases between the germline ends. This CDR3 has 14 amino acids. Germline loops: CDR1 SQVTM, CDR2 ANQGSEA. The CDR3 loop reads CSAADAGGNQPQHF. The CDR3 coding sequence is TGCAGCGCCGCGGACGCAGGAGGCAATCAGCCCCAGCATTTT.

The sample holds a few counts of this clonotype. The rearrangement uses TRBV25-1 and TRBJ1-5; D gene unclear. Germline loops: CDR1 MGHDK, CDR2 SYGVNS. The V gene lost 4 bases and the J gene lost 2 bases, with 9 bases spanning the gap. The CDR3 runs 14 residues. The CDR3 here is CASSGVTGNQPQHF. The CDR3 coding sequence is TGTGCCAGCAGTGGAGTTACAGGCAATCAGCCCCAGCATTTT.

This clonotype was found many times. This chain connects TRBV4-1 to TRBJ1-1; possibly TRBD1 for D (5 bases). Germline V gives CDR1 MGHRA, CDR2 YSYEKL. CDR3 size: 14 residues. Trimming shortened V by 0 bases and J by 11 bases, and 16 bases separated the two germline ends. The CDR3 region is CASSQDPRGLRAFF. For the CDR3, the DNA is TGCGCCAGCAGCCAAGATCCTAGGGGCTTGAGGGCTTTCTTT.

This clonotype has a single count. This chain connects TRBV28 to TRBJ1-2; D is unresolved. Trimming took 4 bases from V and 0 from J, leaving 9 bases between them. The germline CDR1 and CDR2 sequences are MDHEN and SYDVKM. This CDR3 comprises 14 residues. CDR3 region: CASSSQESNYGYTF. CDR3 in DNA: TGTGCCAGCAGTTCCCAGGAGTCTAACTATGGCTACACCTTC.

The chain couples TRBV4-2 to TRBJ1-1; unclear D gene. There are 12 residues in the CDR3. Germline lookup yields CDR1 LGHNA and CDR2 YNFKEQ. V gave up 1 base and J gave up 7 bases, with 7 bases separating them. Written as DNA, the CDR3 is TGTGCCAGCAGCCAAGTGGAGGGTGAAGCTTTCTTT. As protein: CASSQVEGEAFF.

The CDR3 protein is CASSSWAFTF. As DNA, the CDR3 is TGTGCCAGCAGCTCGTGGGCTTTCACCTTC. V and J are TRBV7-9 and TRBJ1-2; D uncertain. Germline V CDR1 and CDR2: SEHNR, FQNEAQ (reference sequence). V dropped 4 bases and J dropped 13 bases, with 10 bases sitting between them. CDR3 length equals 10 residues.

Ten or more counts support this clonotype. The V and J genes are TRBV29-1 and TRBJ2-5; D might be TRBD2 (6 bases). This CDR3 is 14 amino acids long. Trimming cost V 5 bases and J 2 bases, with 15 bases left between them. Germline CDR1 and CDR2: SQVTM and ANQGSEA. The CDR3 region has the DNA TGCAGCGTTCCAGCCCGGGCGGGACAAGAGACCCAGTACTTC. Translation: CSVPARAGQETQYF.

The V call is TRBV10-1, the J call TRBJ1-2; TRBD1 agrees at 9 bases. The V gene's germline CDR1 is WNHNN and CDR2 SYGVQD (reference sequence). Trimming cost V 2 bases and J 3 bases; bases outside gene matches: 1. The CDR3 sequence is 14 residues long. The CDR3 coding sequence is TGCGCCAGCAGTGAGGACAGGGGGGACTATGGCTACACCTTC. Its protein product is CASSEDRGDYGYTF.

This clonotype was counted ten times or more. The rearrangement uses TRBV5-1 and TRBJ1-2; maybe TRBD1 (5 bases). Trimming cost V 0 bases and J 5 bases, with 5 bases left between them. Germline lookup yields CDR1 SGHRS and CDR2 YFSETQ. The CDR3 covers 12 residues. In DNA, the CDR3 is TGCGCCAGCAGCTTGGGACAGTATGGCTACACCTTC. Protein sequence: CASSLGQYGYTF. The entire variable domain, with the rest obtained from reference TRBV5-1 and TRBJ1-2, is as follows: KAGVTQTPRYLIKTRGQQVTLSCSPISGHRSVSWYQQTPGQGLQFLFEYFSETQRNKGNFPGRFSGRQFSNSRSEMNVSTLELGDSALYLCASSLGQYGYTFGSGTRLTVV.